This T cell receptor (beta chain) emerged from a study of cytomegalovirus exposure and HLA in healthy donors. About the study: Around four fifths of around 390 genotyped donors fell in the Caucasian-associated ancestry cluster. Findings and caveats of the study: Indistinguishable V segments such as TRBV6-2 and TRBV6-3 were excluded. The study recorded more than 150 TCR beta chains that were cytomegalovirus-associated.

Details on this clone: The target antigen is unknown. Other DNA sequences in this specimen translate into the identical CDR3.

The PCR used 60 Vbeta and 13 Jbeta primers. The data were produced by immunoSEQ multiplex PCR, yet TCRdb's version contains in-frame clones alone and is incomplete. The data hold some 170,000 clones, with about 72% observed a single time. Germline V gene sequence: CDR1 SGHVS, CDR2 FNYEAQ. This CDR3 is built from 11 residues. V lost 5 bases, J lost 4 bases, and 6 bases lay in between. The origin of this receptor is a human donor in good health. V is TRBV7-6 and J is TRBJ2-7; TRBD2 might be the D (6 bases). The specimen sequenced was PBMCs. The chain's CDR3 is CASSRGYEQYF. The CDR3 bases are TGTGCCAGCAGCCGGGGGTACGAGCAGTACTTC.